The text below deals with one T cell receptor (beta chain). Its specific antigen is unknown. No much larger clone exists at a distance of one base, and base qualities are not known. The trial excluded patients who had a history of autoimmune disease or were on systemic immunosuppression. Peripheral blood for TCR sequencing was collected from all dose cohorts at baseline, on cycle 4 day 1, and on cycle 7 day 1. The samples were drawn from a first-in-human, open-label, multicenter phase I dose-escalation trial of ivuxolimab. Adults with locally advanced or metastatic melanoma, renal cell, hepatocellular, or head and neck squamous cell carcinoma were enrolled in the trial. Before TCR sequencing, CD4+ T cells and CD8+ T cells from peripheral blood were sorted into separate populations. There are 19 amino acids in the CDR3, from cysteine to phenylalanine inclusive. Only CDR3 DNA is held: 57 bases, read in frame from base 1. V is trimmed back by 0 bases and J by 4 bases, and the junction contains 11 bases that no gene match accounts for. As encoded in the germline V gene, CDR1 is MNHNS while CDR2 is SASEGT.

This record belongs to a study of OX40 agonist ivuxolimab in advanced cancers. Regarding the research as a whole: Ivuxolimab was a fully human IgG2 agonistic monoclonal antibody targeting the costimulatory receptor OX40 (CD134). Intravenous ivuxolimab was administered to patients every 2 weeks at six dose levels: 0.01, 0.1, 0.3, 1.5, 3 and 10 mg/kg. Of the approximately 50 patients in dose escalation, some 20 had hepatocellular carcinoma, approximately 15 had melanoma, 9 had renal cell carcinoma and 9 had head and neck cancer. A male proportion of roughly 85% and a mean age of approximately 60 years, ranging from about 23 to 90, were recorded for the dose-escalation cohort. Patients were allowed to have had prior anti-PD-1, anti-PD-L1 or anti-CTLA-4 therapy, and approximately 37% of the dose-escalation patients had been treated with checkpoint inhibitors. Partial responses occurred in three dose-escalation patients: two with cutaneous melanoma and one with hepatocellular carcinoma. Peripheral TCRbeta sequencing was intended to test whether TCR sequence diversity was altered and clonal T-cell expansion was caused by ivuxolimab. The monotherapy dose-escalation portion (N of about 52 patients) of the phase I ivuxolimab trial is reported in the paper.

Genomic DNA was isolated from the sorted cells so that the TCRbeta CDR3 region could be sequenced. The immunoSEQ Assay was used for sequencing of TCRbeta CDR3 regions. TCRdb stores this immuneACCESS table with in-frame sequences only. Part of the clones is absent; in the studies checked, under half of the shortfall reflects unresolved V genes, and no reason is known for the rest. Recorded for this sample are 14,000 or so clones; more than 75% of them occurred a single time. Clones ranked in the top ten supply approximately 7% of the sample. Overall results and qualifications from the work: In the 0.1-3.0 mg/kg groups, partial responders had among the lowest normalized peripheral clonal expansion, particularly in CD8+ T cells. At doses of 0.1 to 3.0 mg/kg, clonal expansion of both CD4+ and CD8+ blood T cells was observed from baseline to week 6. Low levels of normalized T-cell clonal expansion were also shown by some nonresponding patients. Antigen specificity was not determined for the clonally expanded peripheral T cells. After ivuxolimab, CD8+ T cells had more expanded clones than CD4+ T cells on average.

Material: CD4+ or CD8+ T cells sorted from blood, obtained in a trial of the OX40 agonist ivuxolimab. This clonotype originated in an adult with an advanced solid tumor such as melanoma, head and neck, liver or kidney cancer. The chain is made from TRBV6-1 and TRBJ2-2, and TRBD2 matches 10 of the central bases. In nucleotides, the sequence is TGTGCCAGCAGTGAAGCCAGACGAACCGGGACTAGCGTCACCGGGGAGCTGTTTTTT. Its protein is CASSEARRTGTSVTGELFF.